The 2 T cell receptor beta chains reported below all come from one sample, sequenced in a study of cytomegalovirus exposure and HLA in healthy donors. The PCR contained 60 Vbeta and 13 Jbeta primers. The repertoire was sequenced with immunoSEQ multiplex PCR; TCRdb's copy has only in-frame clones and lacks some. The sample holds more than 150,000 clones, around 80% seen once. Sequencing input: PBMCs. The source of these receptors is a man younger than 30 in good health and CMV-seronegative.

This clone turned up a few times. This chain joins TRBV11-1 and TRBJ2-3; D unresolved. The germline CDR1 and CDR2 sequences are SGHAT and FQDESV (reference sequence). The ends were cut back, 5 bases at V and 2 bases at J, with 8 bases in the middle. This CDR3 is 13 amino acids long. CDR3 residues: CASSPQDTDTQYF. The CDR3 bases are TGTGCCAGCAGCCCCCAGGACACAGATACGCAGTATTTT.

On this clone: One end of the junction is discordant with germline, which a read error may explain. This chain uses TRBV7-9 with TRBJ2-7; D perhaps matches TRBD2 (5 bases). In germline, CDR1 is SEHNR, CDR2 FQNEAQ (reference sequence). This CDR3 comprises 17 residues. CDR3 bases: TGTTCCAGCAGCACGGCCGGCTCCTTCAACGAGGGATACGAGCAGTACTTC. The encoded protein is CSSSTAGSFNEGYEQYF.